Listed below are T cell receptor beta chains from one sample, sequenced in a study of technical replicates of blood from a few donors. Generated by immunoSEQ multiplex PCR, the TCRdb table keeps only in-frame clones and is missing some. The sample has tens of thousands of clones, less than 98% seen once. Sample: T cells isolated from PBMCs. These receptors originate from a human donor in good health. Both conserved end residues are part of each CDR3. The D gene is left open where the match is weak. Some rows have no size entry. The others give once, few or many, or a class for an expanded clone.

TGTGCCAGCAGCGAACGACAGGAAGCTTTCTTT	CASSERQEAFF	.	TRBJ1-1	.	TRBV14
TGCAGCGTCCTAGCGGGAGCGGGAGAGACCCAGTACTTC	CSVLAGAGETQYF	.	TRBJ2-5	TRBD2	TRBV29-1
TGTGCCAGCAGCTTACGCTCTGGGGCCAACGTCCTGACTTTC	CASSLRSGANVLTF	once	TRBJ2-6	.	TRBV7-9
TGCGCCAGCAGCTGGGAAGGGGTATTTAACTATGGCTACACCTTC	CASSWEGVFNYGYTF	.	TRBJ1-2	.	TRBV5-1
TGTGCCAGCAGCACGACAGGGTTAAGGGGAAACACCATATATTTT	CASSTTGLRGNTIYF	.	TRBJ1-3	TRBD1	TRBV5-5
TGTGCCACCGGGACTAGCGGGAGGTTAAAAGAGACCCAGTACTTC	CATGTSGRLKETQYF	.	TRBJ2-5	TRBD2	TRBV10-3
TGCGCCAGCAGCAGGACTAGCGGGAACACAGATACGCAGTATTTT	CASSRTSGNTDTQYF	.	TRBJ2-3	TRBD2	TRBV5-1
TGTGCCAGCAGCGCGAGGAGGGAGTCTGGAAACACCATATATTTT	CASSARRESGNTIYF	.	TRBJ1-3	.	TRBV11-2
TGTGCCAGCAGTCACATAGCGGGAGTGACCGGGGAGCTGTTTTTT	CASSHIAGVTGELFF	.	TRBJ2-2	TRBD2	TRBV6-5
TGTGCCAGCAGCCAAGAGCGGGAGGGCCTCATCGAATACGAGCAGTACTTC	CASSQEREGLIEYEQYF	.	TRBJ2-7	TRBD2	TRBV4-2
TGTGCCAGTAGTCGGCTAGCGGGAGGGTCCTCCTACGAGCAGTACTTC	CASSRLAGGSSYEQYF	once	TRBJ2-7	TRBD2	TRBV19
TGTGCCAGCAGTCTACAGGGCGGCTACGAGCAGTACTTC	CASSLQGGYEQYF	.	TRBJ2-7	.	TRBV6-5
TGTGCCAGCAGTTTAGCGGGGTACAATGAGCAGTTCTTC	CASSLAGYNEQFF	.	TRBJ2-1	.	TRBV27
TGTGCCAGTAGTATACCAGGGGTGGGGAGCAATCAGCCCCAGCATTTT	CASSIPGVGSNQPQHF	.	TRBJ1-5	.	TRBV19
TGTGCCAGCAGCTCTCGGACATGGAGCTCCTACGAGCAGTACTTC	CASSSRTWSSYEQYF	once	TRBJ2-7	.	TRBV13
TGTGCCAGCACCATTGGGGGGGAAGAGACCCAGTACTTC	CASTIGGEETQYF	.	TRBJ2-5	TRBD2	TRBV5-6
TGTGCCAGCATCCTCGGGACTAGCGGGAGGTACGAGCAGTACTTC	CASILGTSGRYEQYF	.	TRBJ2-7	TRBD2	TRBV5-5
TGTGCCAGTACGGGGGAGTCGAACACTGAAGCTTTCTTT	CASTGESNTEAFF	.	TRBJ1-1	.	TRBV25-1
TGCAGCGTTGAACTAGCCAGGGATACGCAGTATTTT	CSVELARDTQYF	.	TRBJ2-3	.	TRBV29-1
TGCGCCAGCAGCCAAGATCCCGGACAGGGGGCCTCCTGGGAGACCCAGTACTTC	CASSQDPGQGASWETQYF	.	TRBJ2-5	TRBD1	TRBV4-3
TGTGCCAGCAGCCCCCTCAGGGGTACTGAAGCTTTCTTT	CASSPLRGTEAFF	.	TRBJ1-1	.	TRBV9
TGTGCCAGCAGCCAAGATGACAGACTCTCCTACGAGCAGTACTTC	CASSQDDRLSYEQYF	.	TRBJ2-7	.	TRBV14
TGTGCCAGTAGGGGTATACCCGGTGACAGGACCTACTTC	CASRGIPGDRTYF	.	TRBJ1-2	.	TRBV19
TGTGCCAGCAGGCCACAGGGGGCTTTCACTGAAGCTTTCTTT	CASRPQGAFTEAFF	.	TRBJ1-1	TRBD1	TRBV7-9
TGTGCCAGCAGTAAACAGGGGGCTAGGTACGAGCAGTACTTC	CASSKQGARYEQYF	.	TRBJ2-7	TRBD1	TRBV6-5